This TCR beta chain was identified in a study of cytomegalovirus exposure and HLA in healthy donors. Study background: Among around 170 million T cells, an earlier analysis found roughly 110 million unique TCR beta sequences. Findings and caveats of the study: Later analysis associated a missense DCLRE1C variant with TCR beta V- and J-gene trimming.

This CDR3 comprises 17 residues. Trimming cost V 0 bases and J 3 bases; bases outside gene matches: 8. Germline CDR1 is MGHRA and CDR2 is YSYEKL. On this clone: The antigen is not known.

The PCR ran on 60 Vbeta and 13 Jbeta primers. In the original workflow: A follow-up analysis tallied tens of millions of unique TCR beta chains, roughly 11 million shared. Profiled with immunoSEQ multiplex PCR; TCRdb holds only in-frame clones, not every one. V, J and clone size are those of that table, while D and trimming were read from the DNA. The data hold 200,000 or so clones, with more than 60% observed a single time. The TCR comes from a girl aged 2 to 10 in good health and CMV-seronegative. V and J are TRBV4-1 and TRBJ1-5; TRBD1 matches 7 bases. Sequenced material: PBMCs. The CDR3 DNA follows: TGCGCCAGCAGCCAAGACGGGGGACAGCGTATCAATCAGCCCCAGCATTTT. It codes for CASSQDGGQRINQPQHF.